This TCR beta chain was profiled in a study of cytomegalovirus exposure and HLA in healthy donors. At the level of the study: The same platform used for the approximately 670 first-cohort repertoires was also used for the 90 to 150 validation repertoires, as a later analysis reported.

Overall study results and limits: Many donors shared some public TCRs, even though most TCR sequences were rare. Cytomegalovirus-associated TCR beta chains were listed, numbering under 200.

The CDR3 is 16 residues long. V lost 4 bases, J lost 8 bases, and 9 bases stayed unmatched. The germline CDR1 and CDR2 sequences are LNHDA and SQIVND (reference sequence). The donors were part of the validation cohort of roughly 130 subjects. That cohort was separate from the first cohort, which comprised about 670 subjects. Assay used: immunoSEQ multiplex PCR; TCRdb lists only in-frame clones, some missing. The sample holds about 240,000 clones, around nine tenths seen once. Remarks on this clone: Its target is not known.

The clonotype originates from a man in his late teens or twenties in good health and CMV-seronegative. V gene TRBV19 combines with J gene TRBJ1-6, with 9 bases matching TRBD1. The sequencing input was PBMCs. CDR3 in amino acids: CASSTRDRVRYSPLHF. Here the CDR3 DNA reads TGTGCCAGTAGTACCCGGGACAGGGTTCGCTATTCACCCCTCCACTTT.